This TCR beta chain is from a study of shared clonotypes between healthy human individuals. Turning to the study itself: Plates per donor: three CD4 naive, three CD4 memory, two CD8 naive, one CD8 memory.

Study-level results: Generation probabilities were higher for clonotypes shared across all four sorted-subset donors than for unshared ones. Estimated richness values were generally larger in naive subsets than in memory subsets.

The germline gives CDR1 SGHTA, CDR2 FQGNSA. The CDR3 loop spans 15 amino acids. V trimming: 5 bases; J trimming: 10 bases; junction bases outside the gene matches: 13. The authors' processing: ImmunoSEQ supplied junction-only sequences lacking quality scores, so filtering was different. Clones were read by immunoSEQ multiplex PCR, and TCRdb kept only the in-frame ones, dropping some. The D gene and trimming were derived from the DNA, and the V and J assignments and clone size from that table. The sample includes around 700,000 clones, approximately 74% of them seen just once. Ten or more counts support this clone. Antigen specificity is unknown.

The chain is built from TRBV7-2 and TRBJ2-1; 8 nucleotides match TRBD2. Sequenced input: memory CD4+ T cells sorted from blood. Subset specified: CD45RA-negative fraction. The receptor's source is a woman aged 25 to 39 in good health. CDR3 sequence (DNA): TGTGCCAGCAGCCAGACGGCCCTAGTAGCGGGGGAGCAGTTCTTC. It translates to CASSQTALVAGEQFF.